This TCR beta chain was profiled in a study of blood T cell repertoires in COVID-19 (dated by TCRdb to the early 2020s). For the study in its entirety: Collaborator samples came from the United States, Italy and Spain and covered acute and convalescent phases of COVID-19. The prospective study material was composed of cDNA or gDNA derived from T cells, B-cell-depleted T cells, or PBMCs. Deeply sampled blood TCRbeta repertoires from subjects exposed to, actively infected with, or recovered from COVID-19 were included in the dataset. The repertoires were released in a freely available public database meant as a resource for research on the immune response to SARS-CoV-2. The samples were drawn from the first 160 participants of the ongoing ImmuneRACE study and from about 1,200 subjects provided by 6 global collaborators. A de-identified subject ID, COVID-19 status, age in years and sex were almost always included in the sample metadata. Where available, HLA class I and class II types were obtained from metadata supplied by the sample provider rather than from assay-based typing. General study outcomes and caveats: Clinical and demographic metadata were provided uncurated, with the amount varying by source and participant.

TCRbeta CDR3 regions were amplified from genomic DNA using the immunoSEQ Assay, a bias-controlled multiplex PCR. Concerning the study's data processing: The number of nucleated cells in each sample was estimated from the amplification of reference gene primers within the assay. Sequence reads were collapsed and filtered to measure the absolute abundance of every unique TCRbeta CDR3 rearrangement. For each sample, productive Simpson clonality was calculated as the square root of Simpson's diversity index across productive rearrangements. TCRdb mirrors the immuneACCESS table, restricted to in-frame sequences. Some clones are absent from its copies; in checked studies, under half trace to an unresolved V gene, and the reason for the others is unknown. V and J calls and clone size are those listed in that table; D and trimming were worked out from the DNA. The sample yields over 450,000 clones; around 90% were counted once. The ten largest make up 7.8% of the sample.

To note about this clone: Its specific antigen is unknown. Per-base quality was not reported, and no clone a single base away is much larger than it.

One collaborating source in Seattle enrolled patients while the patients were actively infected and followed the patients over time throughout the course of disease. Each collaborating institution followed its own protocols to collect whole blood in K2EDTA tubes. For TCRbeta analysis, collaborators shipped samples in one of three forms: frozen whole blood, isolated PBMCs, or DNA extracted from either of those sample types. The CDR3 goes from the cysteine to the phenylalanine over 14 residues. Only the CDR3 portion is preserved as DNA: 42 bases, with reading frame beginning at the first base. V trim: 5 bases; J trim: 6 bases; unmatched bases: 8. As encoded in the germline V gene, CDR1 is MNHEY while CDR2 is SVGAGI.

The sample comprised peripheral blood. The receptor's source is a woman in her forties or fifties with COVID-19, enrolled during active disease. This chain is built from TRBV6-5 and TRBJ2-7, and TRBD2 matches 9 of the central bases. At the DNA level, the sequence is TGTGCCAGCAGTCGACTAGCGGCCCTGGGCGAGCAGTACTTC. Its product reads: CASSRLAALGEQYF.